Shown below are 6 T cell receptor beta chains from a single sample sequenced in a study of naive and memory T cell subsets. Findings of the study overall: Especially in CD8 cells, naive repertoires contained a few larger clonotypes, possibly CD45RA-re-expressing memory cells.

Their specific antigens are unknown. Two oligonucleotides, mixed equimolar, formed the beta constant-region primer covering TRBC1 and TRBC2. Nested alpha and beta constant-region primers with the SP2 primer drove four PCR rounds on ligated cDNA. Via MiXCR, TCRdb re-called the UMI-ligation and nested PCR reads, giving one row per CDR3 protein. The table shows 90,000 to 120,000 distinct CDR3 sequences, with about 15% occurring only once. The sequencing sample was made of naive CD8+ T cells from blood. These receptor sequences come from a human donor in good health.

This clonotype was seen ten or more times. The gene calls are TRBV20-1 and TRBJ2-7; D call uncertain. Trimming shortened V by 1 base and J by 1 base, and 5 bases separated the two germline ends. This CDR3 is built from 12 residues. Germline V gene data show CDR1 as DFQATT and CDR2 as SNEGSKA (reference sequence). In DNA form, the CDR3 reads TGCAGTGCTAGAGCCGAGTCCTACGAGCAGTACTTC. As protein: CSARAESYEQYF.

There are a few counts of this clonotype. This chain links TRBV2 with TRBJ2-1; unclear D gene. The CDR3 runs 14 residues. Trimming left V 7 bases short and J 6 bases short, with 16 bases between. Germline CDR1 is SNHLY and CDR2 is FYNNEI. CDR3 nucleotide sequence: TGTGCCAGCATGCCAAGAGATGGGTCCAATGAGCAGTTCTTC. Its protein product is CASMPRDGSNEQFF.

This clonotype appeared a few times. The chain carries TRBV2 and TRBJ2-3, with 8 bases fitting TRBD2. V was pared by 8 bases and J by 7 bases, with 8 bases of the junction left unmatched. This CDR3 is built from 13 residues. The V gene's germline CDR1 is SNHLY and CDR2 FYNNEI. The CDR3 here is CASPPAGAYTQYF. The CDR3 DNA reads as TGTGCCAGCCCCCCAGCGGGGGCTTATACGCAGTATTTT.

The V and J genes are TRBV30 and TRBJ1-1, with D unresolved. This CDR3 comprises 12 residues. V was shortened by 4 bases and J by 2 bases, with 8 bases between the two germline ends. CDR1 and CDR2 from the germline V gene are GTSNPN and SVGIG (reference sequence). The CDR3 sequence is CAWNPRNTEAFF. As DNA, the CDR3 is TGTGCCTGGAACCCAAGAAACACTGAAGCTTTCTTT.

This clonotype occurred many times. The V and J genes are TRBV11-2 and TRBJ2-1; no reliable D call. CDR1 and CDR2 (germline): SGHAT, FQNNGV. This CDR3 is 12 amino acids long. V gave up 4 bases and J gave up 10 bases, with 11 bases separating them. The CDR3 DNA follows: TGTGCCAGCAGCTCCCCATCACCGGAGCAGTTCTTC. The encoded protein is CASSSPSPEQFF.

This clonotype was counted at least ten times. This chain uses TRBV4-3 with TRBJ1-4; no clear D. This CDR3 has 15 residues. Germline CDR1 and CDR2: LGHNA and YSLEER. V was trimmed by 0 bases and J by 8 bases, leaving 13 bases between them. CDR3 sequence: CASSQDRQDDEKLFF. Here the CDR3 DNA reads TGCGCCAGCAGCCAAGATAGGCAGGATGACGAAAAACTGTTTTTT.